One and the same sample provided the 26 T cell receptor beta chains below, sequenced in a study of OX40 agonist ivuxolimab in advanced cancers. Method: immunoSEQ multiplex PCR; TCRdb's copy keeps in-frame clones and lacks some. The profile shows about 76,000 clones, more than 75% of them singletons. This specimen consisted of CD4+ or CD8+ T cells sorted from blood, obtained in a trial of the OX40 agonist ivuxolimab. The source of these receptors is an adult with an advanced solid tumor such as melanoma, head and neck, liver or kidney cancer.

The chain uses TRBV28 and TRBJ1-1; the D is unclear. Germline V CDR1 and CDR2: MDHEN, SYDVKM. The CDR3 runs to 12 residues. V shed 7 bases and J shed 5 bases, with 11 bases lying between them. The CDR3, as DNA: TGTGCCAGCACCCTTAAAGGTACTGAAGCTTTCTTT. It translates to CASTLKGTEAFF. The full variable domain, its missing parts supplied by reference TRBV28 and TRBJ1-1, is DVKVTQSSRYLVKRTGEKVFLECVQDMDHENMFWYRQDPGLGLRLIYFSYDVKMKEKGDIPEGYSVSREKKERFSLILESASTNQTSMYLCASTLKGTEAFFGQGTRLTVV.

The J gene is TRBJ2-4, the V gene TRBV10-2, with D uncertain. Per the germline V gene, CDR1 is WSHSY and CDR2 is SAAADI. V was cut by 2 bases and J by 0 bases, with 8 bases left in between. The CDR3 totals 15 residues. The CDR3 loop is CASSEVGLAKNIQYF. The CDR3 DNA sequence: TGCGCCAGCAGTGAGGTAGGATTAGCCAAAAACATTCAGTACTTC.

This chain uses TRBV7-3 with TRBJ1-1, with 8 bases aligning to TRBD1. The CDR3 totals 17 residues. CDR1 and CDR2 from the germline V gene are SGHTA and FQGTGA. Trimming at V came to 5 bases and at J to 4 bases, leaving 15 bases not matched to a gene. The CDR3 sequence is CASSTLSRGRWGTEAFF. CDR3 coding DNA: TGTGCCAGCAGCACCCTCTCCAGGGGGCGGTGGGGCACTGAAGCTTTCTTT.

The rearrangement uses TRBV6-5 and TRBJ1-2, with D maybe TRBD1 (5 bases). The V end was cut by 6 bases, the J end by 6 bases, with 14 bases between. The CDR3 consists of 13 residues. CDR1 and CDR2 (germline): MNHEY, SVGAGI. The CDR3 reads CASSPLRGDGYTF. Written as DNA, the CDR3 is TGTGCCAGCAGCCCCCTCCGGGGGGATGGCTACACCTTC.

The CDR3 here is CASSLEGKPQETQYF. CDR3 DNA sequence: TGTGCCAGCAGCTTAGAGGGGAAACCCCAAGAGACCCAGTACTTC. The chain combines TRBV7-2 with TRBJ2-5, with D possibly being TRBD1 (5 bases). Deletions cut 1 base from V and 1 base from J, with 10 bases between. Germline loops: CDR1 SGHTA, CDR2 FQGNSA. The CDR3 is 15 amino acids.

The chain combines TRBV7-2 with TRBJ1-2; no reliable D call. This CDR3 has 16 residues. Between the trimmed V and J ends, which lost 5 bases and 4 bases, there was a span of 20 bases. In germline, CDR1 is SGHTA, CDR2 FQGNSA. This CDR3 is CASSPPGGQIFYGYTF. The CDR3 bases are TGTGCCAGCAGCCCCCCTGGTGGTCAGATTTTCTATGGCTACACCTTC.

The chain has TRBV2 and TRBJ1-4; D remains unclear. With 3 bases removed from V and 0 bases from J, the gap between germline ends came to 17 bases. There are 18 residues in the CDR3. Germline V CDR1 and CDR2: SNHLY, FYNNEI. CDR3 sequence: CASSELVQNLPTNEKLFF. CDR3 nucleotide sequence: TGTGCCAGCAGTGAGTTGGTCCAAAATTTGCCAACTAATGAAAAACTGTTTTTT.

This clone was picked up a small number of times. The chain combines TRBV5-6 with TRBJ1-3; TRBD1 is a possible D gene (6 bases). CDR1 and CDR2 (germline): SGHDT, YYEEEE. The ends were cut back, 1 base at V and 0 bases at J, with 14 bases in the middle. The CDR3 spans 17 residues. The CDR3 nucleotides read TGTGCCAGCAGCTTGTTGCCAGGGGCGGACTCTGGAAACACCATATATTTT. This codes for CASSLLPGADSGNTIYF.

The J gene is TRBJ1-2, the V gene TRBV10-3; TRBD1 matches at 8 bases. V lost 7 bases and J lost 6; bases outside the gene matches: 4. CDR1 is ENHRY and CDR2 is SYGVKD in the germline V gene. The CDR3 contains 12 residues. The CDR3 loop is CAIKGQGDGYTF. The CDR3 region has the DNA TGTGCCATCAAAGGACAGGGTGATGGCTACACCTTC.

The chain links TRBV19 to TRBJ1-5; D remains unclear. Germline values: CDR1 LNHDA, CDR2 SQIVND (reference sequence). Trimming took 7 bases from V and 7 from J, leaving 20 bases between them. The CDR3 runs to 15 residues. The CDR3 nucleotides read TGTGCCAGTACCACCGGAGTTAGGGTGGGACAGCCCCAGCATTTT. Protein sequence: CASTTGVRVGQPQHF.

V and J are TRBV18 and TRBJ1-1; D is possibly TRBD1 (5 bases). Germline lookup yields CDR1 KGHSH and CDR2 LQKENI. V lost 3 bases and J 5 bases, leaving 19 bases between the germline ends. The CDR3 runs to 16 residues. In nucleotides, the CDR3 is TGTGCCAGCTCACCGCGGACACGATGGGCGGAAACTGAAGCTTTCTTT. It specifies CASSPRTRWAETEAFF.

This chain joins TRBV27 and TRBJ2-4; weak D call: TRBD2 (6 bases). The CDR3 covers 16 residues. The V gene's germline CDR1 is MNHEY and CDR2 SMNVEV (reference sequence). Trimming took off 8 bases at V and 0 bases at J, with 17 bases between the two ends. The DNA of the CDR3 is TGTGCCAGCTCTCCTCGGGAGAGCATAGCCAAAAACATTCAGTACTTC. Translated: CASSPRESIAKNIQYF.

The V gene is TRBV6-6, the J gene TRBJ1-6; D uncertain. The germline V and J ends were trimmed by 5 bases and 3 bases, with 8 bases remaining between them. The CDR3 spans 14 residues. In germline, CDR1 is MNHNY, CDR2 SVGAGI (reference sequence). The DNA of the CDR3 is TGTGCCAGCAGTCTACGGATCTATAATTCACCCCTCCACTTT. Protein: CASSLRIYNSPLHF.

V and J are TRBV9 and TRBJ2-5; D is uncertain. Germline V CDR1 and CDR2: SGDLS, YYNGEE. The CDR3 has 14 residues. Trimming removed 4 bases at V and 4 bases at J, with 14 bases between. The chain's CDR3 is CASSIEPNLETQYF. The CDR3 bases are TGTGCCAGCAGCATCGAACCGAATCTAGAGACCCAGTACTTC.

The rearrangement links TRBV6-5 to TRBJ2-5; no firm D call. This CDR3 region has 13 residues. V gave up 2 bases and J gave up 1 base, with 5 bases separating them. From germline, CDR1 is MNHEY and CDR2 SVGAGI. The CDR3 region has the DNA TGTGCCAGCAGTTACACAACCCAAGAGACCCAGTACTTC. As protein: CASSYTTQETQYF.

This rearrangement joins TRBV10-3 to TRBJ2-7; the D gene could be TRBD1 or TRBD2 (6 bases each). The CDR3 sequence is 13 residues long. Germline CDR1 reads ENHRY; CDR2 reads SYGVKD. V was cut by 2 bases and J by 2 bases, with 7 bases left in between. CDR3: CAISEGGPYEQYF. CDR3 coding DNA: TGTGCCATCAGTGAGGGGGGGCCCTACGAGCAGTACTTC.

The chain has TRBV2 and TRBJ2-5; D tentatively reads TRBD1 or TRBD2 (7 bases each). The CDR3 contains 15 residues. The germline CDR1 and CDR2 sequences are SNHLY and FYNNEI. The germline V and J ends were trimmed by 0 bases and 5 bases, with 13 bases remaining between them. CDR3 sequence reads: CASSEALQGGETQYF. For the CDR3, the DNA is TGTGCCAGCAGTGAAGCCCTCCAGGGGGGGGAGACCCAGTACTTC. Looking up the rest from reference TRBV2 and TRBJ2-5 gives the full variable domain: EPEVTQTPSHQVTQMGQEVILRCVPISNHLYFYWYRQILGQKVEFLVSFYNNEISEKSEIFDDQFSVERPDGSNFTLKIRSTKLEDSAMYFCASSEALQGGETQYFGPGTRLLVL.

The chain carries TRBV6-5 and TRBJ2-7, with 8 bases identical to TRBD1. This CDR3 spans 14 amino acids. Trimming cost V 4 bases and J 2 bases; bases outside gene matches: 4. Germline V lookup: CDR1 MNHEY, CDR2 SVGAGI. CDR3 in amino acids: CASSSRQGTYEQYV. CDR3 DNA: TGTGCCAGCAGTTCACGACAGGGGACCTACGAGCAGTACGTC.

The chain combines TRBV5-4 with TRBJ2-3, with 7 positions matching TRBD2. With 4 bases clipped from V and 1 base from J, the junction kept 3 bases outside the gene matches. This CDR3 has 14 amino acids. From germline, CDR1 is SGHNT and CDR2 YYREEE (reference sequence). CDR3 sequence (DNA): TGTGCCAGCAGCCTGGGGGGGGGCACAGATACGCAGTATTTT. Amino acid sequence: CASSLGGGTDTQYF.

The chain combines TRBV19 with TRBJ1-5; D unclear. The V and J ends lost 11 bases and 0 bases respectively, with 17 bases between them. The CDR3 consists of 15 residues. In germline, CDR1 is LNHDA, CDR2 SQIVND (reference sequence). CDR3 in amino acids: CACTITTSSNQPQHF. DNA for the CDR3: TGTGCCTGTACCATCACCACATCTAGCAATCAGCCCCAGCATTTT.

This clone was seen only a few times. V is TRBV18 and J is TRBJ2-7; D tentatively fits TRBD1 or TRBD2 (5 bases each). Germline lookup yields CDR1 KGHSH and CDR2 LQKENI. Trimming took off 2 bases at V and 5 bases at J, with 10 bases between the two ends. This CDR3 region has 13 residues. The CDR3 is CASSPTRGNEQYV. The DNA of the CDR3 is TGTGCCAGCTCACCAACGAGGGGAAACGAGCAGTACGTC.

V gene TRBV5-4 combines with J gene TRBJ2-7, with D perhaps assigned TRBD1 or TRBD2 (5 bases each). Germline values: CDR1 SGHNT, CDR2 YYREEE (reference sequence). With 4 bases removed from V and 2 bases from J, the gap between germline ends came to 10 bases. The CDR3 is 13 amino acids. The CDR3 DNA reads as TGTGCCAGCAGCCCCGGGACCACCTACGAGCAGTACTTC. It specifies CASSPGTTYEQYF.

The CDR3 DNA follows: TGTGCCAGCAGCCCCCAGGGGAGTTACATTAACACTGAAGCTTTCTTT. This sequence encodes CASSPQGSYINTEAFF. V gene TRBV7-2 combines with J gene TRBJ1-1, with a tentative D call TRBD1 (6 bases). Germline lookup yields CDR1 SGHTA and CDR2 FQGNSA. This CDR3 contains 16 residues. Trimming removed 5 bases from V and 2 bases from J, with 18 bases in between.

The chain employs TRBV6-1 and TRBJ1-6; TRBD1 aligns across 9 bases. CDR1 and CDR2 from the germline V gene are MNHNS and SASEGT. CDR3 length equals 15 residues. After removal of 6 bases from V and 6 bases from J, the junction contained 6 bases not matched to a gene. CDR3 sequence (DNA): TGTGCCAGCAGGTTGCTGACAGGGGGTAATTCACCCCTCCACTTT. Translation gives CASRLLTGGNSPLHF.

The V call is TRBV7-9, the J call TRBJ2-5, with D possibly matching TRBD1 (5 bases). With 2 bases removed from V and 2 bases from J, the gap between germline ends came to 6 bases. This CDR3 has 13 residues. CDR1 and CDR2 from the germline V gene are SEHNR and FQNEAQ (reference sequence). The CDR3 here is CASSLKGQETQYF. In DNA, the CDR3 is TGTGCCAGCAGCTTAAAGGGGCAAGAGACCCAGTACTTC.

This rearrangement joins TRBV30 to TRBJ1-2, with D hard to call. V was shortened by 4 bases and J by 0 bases, with 9 bases between the two germline ends. This CDR3 comprises 13 residues. Germline V CDR1 and CDR2: GTSNPN, SVGIG (reference sequence). The CDR3 reads CAWTQQSNYGYTF. In nucleotides, the CDR3 is TGTGCCTGGACACAGCAATCTAACTATGGCTACACCTTC.